This T cell receptor (beta chain) comes out of a study of identical twins. The table lists this clonotype with many counts. TCRdb re-derived calls from the 5' RACE reads in MiXCR, one entry per CDR3 protein. Found here are around 490,000 distinct CDR3 sequences, approximately 20% of them singletons; the top ten hold about 0.48%. The CDR3 is 15 amino acids. V lost 1 base to trimming and J lost 7 bases, with 11 bases between them. Germline assignment: CDR1 KGHSH and CDR2 LQKENI. This same sample was also taken into another study, of yellow fever vaccine responses in identical twins.

The TCR sequence derives from a young woman in good health. Sequencing used CD4+ T cells sorted from blood. V and J are TRBV18 and TRBJ1-6; D is perhaps TRBD1 (6 bases). CDR3 amino acids: CASSPRDRTNSPLHF. Here the CDR3 DNA reads TGTGCCAGCTCACCACGCGACAGGACCAATTCACCCCTCCACTTT. Looking up the rest from reference TRBV18 and TRBJ1-6 gives the full variable domain: NAGVMQNPRHLVRRRGQEARLRCSPMKGHSHVYWYRQLPEEGLKFMVYLQKENIIDESGMPKERFSAEFPKEGPSILRIQQVVRGDSAAYFCASSPRDRTNSPLHFGNGTRLTVT.